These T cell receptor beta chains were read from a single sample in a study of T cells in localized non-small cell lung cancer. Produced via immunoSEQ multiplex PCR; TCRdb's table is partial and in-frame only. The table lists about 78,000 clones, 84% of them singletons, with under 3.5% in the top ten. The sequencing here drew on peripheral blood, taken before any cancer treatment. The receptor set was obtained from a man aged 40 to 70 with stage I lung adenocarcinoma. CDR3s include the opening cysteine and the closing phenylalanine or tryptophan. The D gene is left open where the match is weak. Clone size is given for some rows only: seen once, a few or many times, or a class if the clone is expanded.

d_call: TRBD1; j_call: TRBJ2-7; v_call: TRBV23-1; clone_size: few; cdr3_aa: CASSPLDRTGGLYEQYF; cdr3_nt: TGCGCCAGCAGTCCGCTCGATAGGACAGGGGGTCTCTACGAGCAGTACTTC
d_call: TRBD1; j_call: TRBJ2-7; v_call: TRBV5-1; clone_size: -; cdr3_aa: CASSLGDREYNEQYF; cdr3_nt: TGCGCCAGCAGCTTGGGGGACAGGGAGTATAACGAGCAGTACTTC
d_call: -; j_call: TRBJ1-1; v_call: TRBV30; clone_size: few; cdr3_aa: CAWSEGGTEAFF; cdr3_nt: TGTGCCTGGAGCGAAGGGGGCACTGAAGCTTTCTTT
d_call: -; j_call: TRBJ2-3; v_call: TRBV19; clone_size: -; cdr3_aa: CASSIDLGTDTQYF; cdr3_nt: TGTGCCAGTAGTATAGATCTCGGGACAGATACGCAGTATTTT
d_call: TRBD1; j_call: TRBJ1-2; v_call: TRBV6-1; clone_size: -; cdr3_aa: CASSLTGDDGYTF; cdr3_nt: TGTGCCAGCAGCCTGACAGGGGATGATGGCTACACCTTC
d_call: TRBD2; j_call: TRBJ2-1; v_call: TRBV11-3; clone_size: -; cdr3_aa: CASSSTSGGYNEQFF; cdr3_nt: TGTGCCAGCAGCTCGACTAGCGGGGGTTACAATGAGCAGTTCTTC
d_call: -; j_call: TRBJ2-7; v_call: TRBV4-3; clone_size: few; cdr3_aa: CASSQGDWTPDEQYF; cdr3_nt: TGCGCCAGCAGCCAAGGGGACTGGACGCCCGACGAGCAGTACTTC
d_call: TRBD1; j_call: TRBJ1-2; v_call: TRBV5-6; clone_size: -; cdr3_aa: CASTFRGGEAYGYTF; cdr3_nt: TGTGCCAGCACCTTTAGAGGGGGCGAGGCCTATGGCTACACCTTC
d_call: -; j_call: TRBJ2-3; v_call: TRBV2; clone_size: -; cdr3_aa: CASGATTSDTQYF; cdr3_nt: TGTGCGTCCGGGGCAACCACAAGTGATACGCAGTATTTT
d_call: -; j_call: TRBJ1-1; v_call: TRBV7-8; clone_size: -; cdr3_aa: CASSLSQGSEAFF; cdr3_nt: TGTGCCAGCAGTTTATCCCAGGGAAGTGAAGCTTTCTTT
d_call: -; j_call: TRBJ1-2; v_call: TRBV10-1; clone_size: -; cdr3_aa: CAFPQDGRRIYYGYTF; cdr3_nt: TGCGCCTTCCCTCAGGACGGGAGGCGAATCTACTATGGCTACACCTTC
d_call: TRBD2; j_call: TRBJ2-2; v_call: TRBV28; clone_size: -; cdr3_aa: CASTSGGGTGELFF; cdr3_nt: TGTGCCAGCACCAGCGGGGGCGGGACCGGGGAGCTGTTTTTT
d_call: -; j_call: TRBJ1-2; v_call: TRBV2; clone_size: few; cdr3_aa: CASNGIGNYGYTF; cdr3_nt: TGTGCCAGTAACGGAATAGGGAATTATGGCTACACCTTC
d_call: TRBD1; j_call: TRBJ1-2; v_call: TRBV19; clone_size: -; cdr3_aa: CASRPLDRGRGGYTF; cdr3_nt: TGTGCCAGTAGACCATTGGACAGGGGGCGGGGTGGCTACACCTTC
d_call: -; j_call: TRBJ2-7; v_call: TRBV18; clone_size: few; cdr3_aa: CASSPPTYEQYF; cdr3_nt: TGTGCCAGCTCACCACCGACCTACGAGCAGTACTTC
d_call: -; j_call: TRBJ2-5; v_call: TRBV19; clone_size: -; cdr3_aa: CASSNLETQYF; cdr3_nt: TGTGCCAGTAGTAACTTAGAGACCCAGTACTTC